What follows is one T cell receptor beta chain and its context. The antigen remains unidentified. Antigen-specific CD4+ T cells expanded by the ViraFEST assay with viral peptide pools were then sequenced. Isolation of CD4+ T cells took place after approximately 10 days of culture. Among the vaccine recipients, none had a prior SARS-CoV-2 infection, and nucleocapsid antibodies were negative. Half the medium was replaced with IL-2 medium on days 3 and 7. CDR1 is SGHRS, CDR2 YFSETQ, per germline. This CDR3 contains 15 residues. Trimming took 4 bases from V and 0 from J, leaving 10 bases between them. The sample comes from a study of vaccination effects on CD4 cells after COVID-19. Study in general: The cohort was immunized with two doses of either the BNT162b2 or mRNA-1273 vaccine.

TCRdb's copy holds only in-frame clones and misses some; the assay was immunoSEQ multiplex PCR. Among about 63,000 clones listed, about 80% were seen once. Study-level findings and limits: Pronounced clonal contraction occurred in clones induced by infection and by vaccine late after vaccination.

This clonotype originated in a human donor who received a COVID-19 vaccine. The J gene is TRBJ1-4, the V gene TRBV5-1; D call uncertain. The sample consisted of CD4+ T cells from PBMCs cultured with HCoV-OC43 spike peptides, taken before COVID-19 vaccination. Documented subset: HCoV-OC43 spike overlapping peptide pool stimulation. The CDR3 here is CASSRTLATNEKLFF. CDR3 sequence (DNA): TGCGCCAGCAGCCGAACGCTTGCAACTAATGAAAAACTGTTTTTT.